A selection of T cell receptor beta chains follows, all from one sample in a study of regulatory T cells in long-lasting Graves disease. TCRdb analysed the multiplex PCR reads with MiXCR anew, one entry per CDR3 protein. The sample contains around 400,000 distinct CDR3 sequences, about 16% of which appear only once. The sequencing here drew on peripheral blood mononuclear cells (PBMCs), taken at new diagnosis, from a patient treated with antithyroid drugs. The source is a female donor with Graves disease. The CDR3 runs from the conserved cysteine through the conserved F or W. D genes are given only for firm matches. Clone size is given for some rows only: seen once, a few or many times, or a class if the clone is expanded.

d_gene: NA
j_gene: TRBJ2-3
v_gene: TRBV5-5
abundance: many
CDR3aa: CASSLLSGGALTDTQYF

d_gene: NA
j_gene: TRBJ1-1
v_gene: TRBV12-3/TRBV12-4
abundance: many
CDR3aa: CASSPGRPYTEAFF

d_gene: TRBD1
j_gene: TRBJ2-3
v_gene: TRBV24-1
abundance: many
CDR3aa: CATSDLGQDGDTQYF

d_gene: NA
j_gene: TRBJ1-1
v_gene: TRBV18
abundance: many
CDR3aa: CASSPNYRSPEAFF

d_gene: TRBD1
j_gene: TRBJ2-3
v_gene: TRBV10-3
abundance: NA
CDR3aa: CATQPGPGQGGHTQYF

d_gene: TRBD1
j_gene: TRBJ1-1
v_gene: TRBV12-3/TRBV12-4
abundance: many
CDR3aa: CASTWTGGNTEAFF

d_gene: NA
j_gene: TRBJ2-1
v_gene: TRBV24-1
abundance: many
CDR3aa: CATSDLGGAGRNEQFF

d_gene: TRBD1
j_gene: TRBJ1-5
v_gene: TRBV5-5
abundance: few
CDR3aa: CASSLGGTGGRSNQPQHF

d_gene: TRBD1
j_gene: TRBJ1-1
v_gene: TRBV5-1
abundance: few
CDR3aa: CASSPQDRGPPVEAFF

d_gene: NA
j_gene: TRBJ2-1
v_gene: TRBV7-9
abundance: NA
CDR3aa: CASSFRPGRGNEQFF

d_gene: TRBD1
j_gene: TRBJ1-2
v_gene: TRBV6-5
abundance: many
CDR3aa: CASSYTRDRVFRRGGYTF

d_gene: TRBD1
j_gene: TRBJ1-1
v_gene: TRBV7-2
abundance: NA
CDR3aa: CASSLVGTGGGTEAFF

d_gene: NA
j_gene: TRBJ2-1
v_gene: TRBV5-1
abundance: many
CDR3aa: CASSLREPNNEQFF

d_gene: NA
j_gene: TRBJ2-2
v_gene: TRBV24-1
abundance: many
CDR3aa: CATSDPWGAGELFF

d_gene: NA
j_gene: TRBJ2-1
v_gene: TRBV3-2
abundance: NA
CDR3aa: CASSPHLGQCRLSYNEQFF

d_gene: NA
j_gene: TRBJ2-1
v_gene: TRBV4-1
abundance: many
CDR3aa: CASRQGGGELFYNEQFF

d_gene: TRBD2
j_gene: TRBJ2-3
v_gene: TRBV19
abundance: few
CDR3aa: CASSIGASGGYTDTQYF

d_gene: TRBD2
j_gene: TRBJ2-1
v_gene: TRBV24-1
abundance: many
CDR3aa: CATRSRPGTSGREGNEQFF

d_gene: TRBD2
j_gene: TRBJ2-1
v_gene: TRBV20-1
abundance: NA
CDR3aa: CSASGTSGRAEQFF

d_gene: NA
j_gene: TRBJ2-7
v_gene: TRBV12-3/TRBV12-4
abundance: NA
CDR3aa: CASSSSNSYEQYF